What follows are 30 T cell receptor beta chains derived from one specimen sequenced in a study of radiotherapy plus CTLA-4 blockade in lung cancer. Clones were read by immunoSEQ multiplex PCR, and TCRdb kept only the in-frame ones, dropping some. Among some 92,000 clones listed, around 83% were seen once. The input for sequencing was peripheral blood, taken from a patient treated with radiotherapy plus ipilimumab. These receptors were collected from a human donor with non-small cell lung cancer who had a partial response to radiotherapy plus ipilimumab.

The chain uses TRBV10-2 and TRBJ1-2; D perhaps matches TRBD1 (5 bases). Germline CDR1 is WSHSY and CDR2 is SAAADI. The CDR3 is 13 amino acids. V was cut by 2 bases and J by 5 bases, with 9 bases left in between. The CDR3 protein is CASSEGAAYGYTF. CDR3 nucleotides: TGCGCCAGCAGTGAGGGGGCGGCGTATGGCTACACCTTC.

The chain recombines TRBV19 with TRBJ2-1; a weak D match, TRBD1 (5 bases). CDR1 is LNHDA, CDR2 SQIVND, per germline (reference sequence). The length of the CDR3 is 18 residues. V lost 9 bases, J lost 5 bases, and 29 bases lay in between. The CDR3 is CARQNALFRAGLNNEQFF. As DNA, the CDR3 is TGTGCCAGGCAAAACGCCCTCTTCAGGGCCGGGCTCAACAATGAGCAGTTCTTC.

This clone was recorded a few times. The V gene is TRBV6-5, the J gene TRBJ1-2; D ambiguous. Trimming took 0 bases from V and 7 from J, leaving 15 bases between them. The CDR3 extends over 15 amino acids. From germline, CDR1 is MNHEY and CDR2 SVGAGI. In DNA, the CDR3 is TGTGCCAGCAGTTACTCGATCTACATCCGGAGTGGCTACACCTTC. Encoded protein: CASSYSIYIRSGYTF.

This clone has a single count. The chain carries TRBV7-9 and TRBJ2-3; TRBD2 aligns across 7 bases. From germline, CDR1 is SEHNR and CDR2 FQNEAQ (reference sequence). Losses at the gene ends were 4 bases for V and 4 bases for J; bases not matched to a gene: 11. The CDR3 sequence is 16 residues long. The CDR3 DNA reads as TGTGCCAGCAGCTGGGGCCAGCGGGGCATGGCAGATACGCAGTATTTT. Its protein product is CASSWGQRGMADTQYF.

The chain employs TRBV15 and TRBJ2-5; no reliable D call. Germline V lookup: CDR1 LNHNV, CDR2 YYDKDF (reference sequence). Trimming stripped 3 bases from V and 7 bases from J, with 12 bases between. There are 13 residues in the CDR3. CDR3 DNA: TGTGCCACCAGCAGCTCCCTCCCGCGGACCCAGTACTTC. It yields the protein CATSSSLPRTQYF.

The chain couples TRBV2 to TRBJ2-3; TRBD1 might be the D (6 bases). Trimming left V 7 bases short and J 2 bases short, with 19 bases between. Germline V gene lookup returns CDR1 SNHLY and CDR2 FYNNEI. This CDR3 region has 16 residues. The CDR3 is CASKADRTLSTDTQYF. In nucleotides, the CDR3 is TGTGCCAGCAAGGCAGACAGGACACTTTCCACAGATACGCAGTATTTT.

The chain has TRBV30 and TRBJ1-5, with D possibly matching TRBD1 (5 bases). Germline V CDR1 and CDR2: GTSNPN, SVGIG (reference sequence). The CDR3 totals 13 residues. V was shortened by 5 bases and J by 9 bases, with 17 bases between the two germline ends. In DNA, the CDR3 is TGTGCCTGGGGGGGAGGCCGCGCAATGCCCCAGCATTTT. Amino acids: CAWGGGRAMPQHF.

The CDR3 DNA reads TGTGCCTGGAGTCCCGGTGCGGGGTACACTGAAGCTTTCTTT. Protein product: CAWSPGAGYTEAFF. The J gene is TRBJ1-1, the V gene TRBV30; D gene unclear. Trimming pared 2 bases from V and 3 bases from J, leaving 13 bases between. Germline V gene sequence: CDR1 GTSNPN, CDR2 SVGIG (reference sequence). The CDR3 covers 14 residues.

This chain uses TRBV18 with TRBJ2-3; D gene uncertain. V lost 5 bases and J lost 3, with 9 bases in between. Germline CDR1 is KGHSH and CDR2 is LQKENI. The CDR3 contains 13 residues. The CDR3 loop is CASSAVLTDTQYF. The DNA of the CDR3 is TGTGCCAGCTCAGCAGTTTTGACAGATACGCAGTATTTT.

The chain joins TRBV4-1 to TRBJ2-1, with 10 bases identical to TRBD1. The CDR3 length is 18 residues. Germline V CDR1 and CDR2: MGHRA, YSYEKL. J gave up 2 bases and V 0 bases, and 7 bases lay outside the gene matches. The CDR3 sequence: CASSQESWDRGPYNEQFF. As DNA, the CDR3 is TGCGCCAGCAGCCAAGAGTCTTGGGACAGGGGCCCCTACAATGAGCAGTTCTTC.

The chain joins TRBV5-1 to TRBJ2-3; D unresolved. V gave up 2 bases and J gave up 2 bases, with 3 bases separating them. Germline CDR1 reads SGHRS; CDR2 reads YFSETQ. The CDR3 has 12 residues. DNA for the CDR3: TGCGCCAGCAGCTTTTACACAGATACGCAGTATTTT. As protein: CASSFYTDTQYF.

The J gene is TRBJ2-5, the V gene TRBV6-4; D is possibly TRBD1 (7 bases). CDR3 size: 15 residues. The germline CDR1 and CDR2 sequences are MRHNA and SNTAGT. V gave up 6 bases and J gave up 2 bases, with 16 bases separating them. The CDR3 nucleotides read TGTGCCAGCAGGGCGGGACAGACCCCACAAGAGACCCAGTACTTC. Its protein product is CASRAGQTPQETQYF.

V is TRBV10-2 and J is TRBJ2-2; 10 nucleotides align to TRBD2. The CDR3 contains 15 residues. The germline CDR1 and CDR2 sequences are WSHSY and SAAADI. The J segment lost 5 bases and the V segment lost 6 bases, leaving 6 bases of the junction unmatched. The CDR3 is CASRDSGRETGELFF. The CDR3 nucleotides are TGCGCCAGCAGGGACAGCGGGAGGGAGACCGGGGAGCTGTTTTTT.

In its sample, this clone was seen a few times. This chain joins TRBV2 and TRBJ1-5; 9 bases align to TRBD1. Trimming took 9 bases from V and 2 from J; bases not matched to a gene: 5. The CDR3 length is 14 residues. Looked up from germline, CDR1 is SNHLY and CDR2 is FYNNEI. In DNA, the CDR3 is TGTGCCAGTACAGGGGGCTTCGGCAATCAGCCCCAGCATTTT. Protein product: CASTGGFGNQPQHF.

CDR3 region: CASSYSSGAGYEQYF. The DNA of the CDR3 is TGTGCCAGCAGTTACTCGTCAGGGGCAGGGTACGAGCAGTACTTC. The chain couples TRBV6-9 to TRBJ2-7; tentative D call: TRBD1 (6 bases). V lost 3 bases, J lost 4 bases, and 16 bases lay in between. The CDR3 consists of 15 residues. CDR1 and CDR2 (germline): MNHGY, SVAAGI.

This chain connects TRBV9 to TRBJ1-1; 9 bases fit TRBD1. Germline V lookup: CDR1 SGDLS, CDR2 YYNGEE. There are 14 residues in the CDR3. Trimming cost V 3 bases and J 5 bases; bases outside gene matches: 5. CDR3 bases: TGTGCCAGCAGCGGCACAGGGGGCCGGACTGAAGCTTTCTTT. This codes for CASSGTGGRTEAFF.

The V and J genes are TRBV5-6 and TRBJ1-1, with D uncertain. The V end lost 3 bases, the J end lost 0 bases, and 12 bases lay between the germline ends. Looked up from germline, CDR1 is SGHDT and CDR2 is YYEEEE. The CDR3 is made up of 15 amino acids. CDR3 bases: TGTGCCAGCAGCTCCATCAACAGAATGAACACTGAAGCTTTCTTT. Its translation is CASSSINRMNTEAFF.

The V call is TRBV2, the J call TRBJ1-5, with 11 bases that match TRBD1. V shed 0 bases and J 8 bases; nucleotides not matched to a gene: 9. The CDR3 is 17 amino acids. Germline lookup yields CDR1 SNHLY and CDR2 FYNNEI. In DNA, the CDR3 is TGTGCCAGCAGTGAAGCGCGGGACAGGGGGAATCTCGAGCCCCAGCATTTT. This sequence encodes CASSEARDRGNLEPQHF.

The V call is TRBV28, the J call TRBJ2-7; maybe TRBD1 (5 bases). The length of the CDR3 is 13 residues. Deletions cut 2 bases from V and 7 bases from J, with 12 bases between. The germline gives CDR1 MDHEN, CDR2 SYDVKM. The CDR3 region has the DNA TGTGCCAGCAGTTTACAGGGTCTGAAGGAGCAGTACTTC. The encoded protein is CASSLQGLKEQYF.

CDR3: CASSRAGQETQYF. CDR3 DNA: TGTGCCAGCAGTCGAGCGGGACAAGAGACCCAGTACTTC. The genes are TRBV6-5 and TRBJ2-5; 7 nucleotides align to TRBD2. J gave up 2 bases and V 5 bases, and 2 bases lay outside the gene matches. Germline V gene lookup returns CDR1 MNHEY and CDR2 SVGAGI. The CDR3 loop spans 13 amino acids.

This chain uses TRBV30 with TRBJ2-1; D remains unclear. CDR1 and CDR2 (germline): GTSNPN, SVGIG (reference sequence). V was shortened by 3 bases and J by 8 bases, with 14 bases between the two germline ends. This CDR3 region has 13 residues. The CDR3 spells CAWSQLKTHEQFF. CDR3 in DNA: TGTGCCTGGAGCCAACTTAAGACACATGAGCAGTTCTTC.

This clone was detected only once. The J gene is TRBJ1-1, the V gene TRBV9; D unclear. The germline V gene encodes CDR1 SGDLS and CDR2 YYNGEE. V was pared by 0 bases and J by 8 bases, with 11 bases between. This CDR3 has 13 amino acids. CDR3 DNA sequence: TGTGCCAGCAGCGTAGATCCTTTGTCCGAAGCTTTCTTT. It yields the protein CASSVDPLSEAFF. The whole variable domain, filled in from reference TRBV9 and TRBJ1-1, reads DSGVTQTPKHLITATGQRVTLRCSPRSGDLSVYWYQQSLDQGLQFLIQYYNGEERAKGNILERFSAQQFPDLHSELNLSSLELGDSALYFCASSVDPLSEAFFGQGTRLTVV.

This chain connects TRBV7-2 to TRBJ2-5; TRBD1 matches at 11 bases. Germline CDR1 reads SGHTA; CDR2 reads FQGNSA. The CDR3 spans 14 residues. Trimming took 5 bases from V and 14 from J; bases not matched to a gene: 13. CDR3 coding DNA: TGTGCCAGCAGCCCCTCCGGGACAGGGGGATCCCTATACTTC. Amino acid sequence: CASSPSGTGGSLYF.

The chain uses TRBV5-1 and TRBJ2-7, with a possible D match to TRBD1 (6 bases). The germline V gene encodes CDR1 SGHRS and CDR2 YFSETQ. The CDR3 spans 16 residues. V lost 3 bases and J 1 base, leaving 17 bases between the germline ends. The CDR3 nucleotides read TGCGCCAGCAGCTCCCTTCCGGGGCAGGGGTCCTACGAGCAGTACTTC. Translated, it gives CASSSLPGQGSYEQYF.

The chain combines TRBV28 with TRBJ2-2; TRBD1 might be the D (5 bases). V dropped 8 bases and J dropped 7 bases, with 14 bases sitting between them. The CDR3 consists of 13 residues. Germline V gives CDR1 MDHEN, CDR2 SYDVKM. The CDR3 DNA reads TGTGCCAGCGGAATTAGGGGAAGCGGGGAGCTGTTTTTT. This sequence encodes CASGIRGSGELFF.

The V call is TRBV11-3, the J call TRBJ2-1, with 8 bases matching TRBD2. CDR3 size: 16 residues. Germline CDR1 SGHNT, CDR2 YENEEA. V gave up 1 base and J gave up 10 bases; unmatched junction bases: 12. The CDR3 coding sequence is TGTGCCAGCAGCTTAGGCCCGAGCGGCGGGAGGCACGAGCAGTTCTTC. This gives the protein CASSLGPSGGRHEQFF.

The gene calls are TRBV9 and TRBJ2-1, with 12 bases fitting TRBD2. The J segment lost 8 bases and the V segment lost 4 bases, leaving 10 bases of the junction unmatched. The CDR3 has 16 amino acids. Germline CDR1 and CDR2: SGDLS and YYNGEE. The CDR3 loop reads CASSPAGLAGRDEQFF. Written as DNA, the CDR3 is TGTGCCAGCAGCCCGGCCGGACTAGCGGGAAGGGATGAGCAGTTCTTC.

The chain combines TRBV6-5 with TRBJ1-1; D is unclear. This CDR3 has 12 residues. Trimming took 6 bases from V and 5 from J, leaving 10 bases between them. Germline CDR1 MNHEY, CDR2 SVGAGI. The CDR3 here is CASRGRMTEAFF. CDR3 in DNA: TGTGCCAGCAGGGGCAGAATGACTGAAGCTTTCTTT.

The genes are TRBV6-5 and TRBJ1-4; D not certain. The CDR3 covers 15 residues. V dropped 6 bases and J dropped 3 bases, with 14 bases sitting between them. Germline V gene sequence: CDR1 MNHEY, CDR2 SVGAGI. The CDR3 here is CASRVHGEANEKLFF. The CDR3 DNA follows: TGTGCCAGCAGGGTACATGGGGAGGCTAATGAAAAACTGTTTTTT.

J is TRBJ1-2 and V is TRBV18; TRBD1 matches at 8 bases. Germline lookup yields CDR1 KGHSH and CDR2 LQKENI. V was clipped by 5 bases and J by 6 bases; unmatched bases: 5. The CDR3 runs 13 residues. The CDR3 loop is CASSVDREDGYTF. The CDR3 DNA reads TGTGCCAGCTCAGTGGACAGGGAGGATGGCTACACCTTC.